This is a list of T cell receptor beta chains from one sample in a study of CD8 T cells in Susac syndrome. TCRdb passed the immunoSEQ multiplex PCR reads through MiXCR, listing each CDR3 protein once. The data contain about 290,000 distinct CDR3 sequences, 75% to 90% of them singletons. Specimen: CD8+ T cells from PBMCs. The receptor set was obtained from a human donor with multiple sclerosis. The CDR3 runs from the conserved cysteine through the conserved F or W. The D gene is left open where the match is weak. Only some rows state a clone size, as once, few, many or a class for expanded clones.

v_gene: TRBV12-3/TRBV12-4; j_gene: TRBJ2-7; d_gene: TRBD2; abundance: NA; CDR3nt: TGTGCCAGCAGTCTCCCGGGACTAGAACAGGAGCAGTACTTC; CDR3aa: CASSLPGLEQEQYF
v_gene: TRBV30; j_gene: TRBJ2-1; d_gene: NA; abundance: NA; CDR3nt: TGTGCCTGGAGTGGTACGGGATACAATGAGCAGTTCTTC; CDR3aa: CAWSGTGYNEQFF
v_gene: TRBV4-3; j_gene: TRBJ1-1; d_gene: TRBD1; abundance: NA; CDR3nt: TGCGCCAGCAGCCAAGTAGGGGGCGGACAGACTGAAGCTTTCTTT; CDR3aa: CASSQVGGGQTEAFF
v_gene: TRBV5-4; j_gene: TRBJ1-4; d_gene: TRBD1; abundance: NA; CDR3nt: TGTGCCAGCAGCTTGTTGCAGGGGGCTAGTGAAAAACTGTTTTTT; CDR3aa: CASSLLQGASEKLFF
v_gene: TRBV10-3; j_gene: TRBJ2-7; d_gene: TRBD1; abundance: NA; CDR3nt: TGTGCCATCAGCCCCGACAGGGGGCCCTCCTACGAGCAGTACTTC; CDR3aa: CAISPDRGPSYEQYF
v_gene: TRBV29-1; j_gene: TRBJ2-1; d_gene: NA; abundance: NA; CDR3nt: TGCAGCGTTGACAGGACTAACTACAATGAGCAGTTCTTC; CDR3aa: CSVDRTNYNEQFF
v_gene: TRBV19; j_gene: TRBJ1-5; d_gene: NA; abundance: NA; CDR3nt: TGTGCCACCGATCCAGGGCAGGGGAATCAGCCCCAGCATTTT; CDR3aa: CATDPGQGNQPQHF
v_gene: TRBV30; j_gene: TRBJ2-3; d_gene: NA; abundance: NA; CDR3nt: TGTGCCTGGAGTGTACGGGAAGATACGCAGTATTTT; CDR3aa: CAWSVREDTQYF
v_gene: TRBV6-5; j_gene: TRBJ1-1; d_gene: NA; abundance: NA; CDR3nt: TGTGCCAGCAGTTATCACAGGATCAACACTGAAGCTTTCTTT; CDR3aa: CASSYHRINTEAFF
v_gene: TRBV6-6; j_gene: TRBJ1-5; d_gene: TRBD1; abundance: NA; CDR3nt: TGTGCCAGCAGTACCGCCGGGACAGGGTTCAATCAGCCCCAGCATTTT; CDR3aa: CASSTAGTGFNQPQHF
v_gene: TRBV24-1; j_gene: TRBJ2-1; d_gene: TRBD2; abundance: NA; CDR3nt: TGTGCCACCAGTGACGACCTAGCGGGAGTCGGTGAGCAGTTCTTC; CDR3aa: CATSDDLAGVGEQFF
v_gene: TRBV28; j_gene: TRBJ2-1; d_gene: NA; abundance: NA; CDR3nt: TGTGCCAGCAGCCGGGAAGAGGGGGCTAGCGGATACAATGAGCAGTTCTTC; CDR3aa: CASSREEGASGYNEQFF
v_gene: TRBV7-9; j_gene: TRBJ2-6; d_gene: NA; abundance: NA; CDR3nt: TGTGCCAGCAGCTTAATGGACTCTGGGGCCAACGTCCTGACTTTC; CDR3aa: CASSLMDSGANVLTF
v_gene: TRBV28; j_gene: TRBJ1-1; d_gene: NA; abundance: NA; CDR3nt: TGTGCCAGCAGATCGCCGGGGCCGGGCACTGAAGCTTTCTTT; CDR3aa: CASRSPGPGTEAFF
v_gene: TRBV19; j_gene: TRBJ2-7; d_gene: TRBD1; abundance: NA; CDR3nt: TGTGCCAGTACCCCACGGGCAGGGGGCTCCTACGAGCAGTACTTC; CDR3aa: CASTPRAGGSYEQYF
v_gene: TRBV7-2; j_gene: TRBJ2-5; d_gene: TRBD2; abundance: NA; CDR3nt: TGTGCCAGCAGCTTAGTAGGGACTAGCGGCCAAGAGACCCAGTACTTC; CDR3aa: CASSLVGTSGQETQYF
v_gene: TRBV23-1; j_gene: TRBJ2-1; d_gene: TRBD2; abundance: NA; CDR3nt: TGCGCCAGCAGTCAAGCGGGGGGTGGGGAGAATGAGCAGTTCTTC; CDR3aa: CASSQAGGGENEQFF
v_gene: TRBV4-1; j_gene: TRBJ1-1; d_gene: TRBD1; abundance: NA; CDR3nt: TGCGCCAGCAGCCGAGGACAGGGCGGCACTGAAGCTTTCTTT; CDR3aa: CASSRGQGGTEAFF
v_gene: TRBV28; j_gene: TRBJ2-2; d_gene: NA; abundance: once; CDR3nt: TGTGCCAGCAAGACAGCCAACACCGGGGAGCTGTTTTTT; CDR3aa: CASKTANTGELFF
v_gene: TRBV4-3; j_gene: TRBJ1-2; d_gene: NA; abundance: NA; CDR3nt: TGCGCCAGCAGCCAATTCCAGGGTCCTTCTAACTATGGCTACACCTTC; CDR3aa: CASSQFQGPSNYGYTF
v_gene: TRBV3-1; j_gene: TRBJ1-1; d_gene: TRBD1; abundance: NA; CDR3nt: TGTGCCAGCAGCCAAGTTGCACAGGGGGCACGACTGAACACTGAAGCTTTCTTT; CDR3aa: CASSQVAQGARLNTEAFF
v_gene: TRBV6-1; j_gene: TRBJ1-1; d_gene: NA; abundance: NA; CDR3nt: TGTGCCAGCAGTGAAGCGGGGAACACTGAAGCTTTCTTT; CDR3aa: CASSEAGNTEAFF
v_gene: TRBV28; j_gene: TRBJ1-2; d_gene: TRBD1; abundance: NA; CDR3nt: TGTGCCAGCAGTCGACTTGGGACAGGGGGTGATGGCTACACCTTC; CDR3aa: CASSRLGTGGDGYTF
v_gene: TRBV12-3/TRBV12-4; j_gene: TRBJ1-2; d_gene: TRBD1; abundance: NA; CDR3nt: TGTGCCAGCACCGACAGGGCGGGGGGGTATGGCTACACCTTC; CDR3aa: CASTDRAGGYGYTF
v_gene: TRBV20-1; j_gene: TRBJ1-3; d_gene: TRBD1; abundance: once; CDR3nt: TGCAGTGCTAGTCAGGGGGAGTCGGGAAACACCATATATTTT; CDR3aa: CSASQGESGNTIYF
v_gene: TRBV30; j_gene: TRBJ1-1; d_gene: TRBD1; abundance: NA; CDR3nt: TGTGCCTGGGACACAGGGGGGAACACTGAAGCTTTCTTT; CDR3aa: CAWDTGGNTEAFF
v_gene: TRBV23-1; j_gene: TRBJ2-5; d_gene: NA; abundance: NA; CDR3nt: TGCGCCAGCATCCCAGGACTGAGGGAGACCCAGTACTTC; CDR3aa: CASIPGLRETQYF
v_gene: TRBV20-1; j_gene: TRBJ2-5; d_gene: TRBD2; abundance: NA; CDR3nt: TGCAGTGCTAGAGAGTTAGCGGGGGAGGTAGAGACCCAGTACTTC; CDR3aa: CSARELAGEVETQYF
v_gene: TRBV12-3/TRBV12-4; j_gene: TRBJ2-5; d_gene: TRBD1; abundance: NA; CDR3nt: TGTGCCAGCAGTCCCCGGACAGGGTTAACGACCCAGTACTTC; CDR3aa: CASSPRTGLTTQYF
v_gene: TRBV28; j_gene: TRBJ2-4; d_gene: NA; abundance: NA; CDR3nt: TGTGCCAGCAGTCCTCCTCACGTAGCCAAAAACATTCAGTACTTC; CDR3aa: CASSPPHVAKNIQYF
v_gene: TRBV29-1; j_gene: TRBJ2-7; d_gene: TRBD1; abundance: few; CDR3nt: TGCAGCGTTGAAGACTGGGCCCCAGGGGACAGGGCCTACGAGCAGTATTTC; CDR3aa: CSVEDWAPGDRAYEQYF
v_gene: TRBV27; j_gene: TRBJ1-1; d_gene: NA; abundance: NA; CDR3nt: TGTGCCAGCAGGACGGTCTTAGACACTGAAGCTTTCTTT; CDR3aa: CASRTVLDTEAFF
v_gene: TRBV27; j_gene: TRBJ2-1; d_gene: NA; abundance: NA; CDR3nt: TGTGCCAGCAGTTGGGCGGGCTCTTCCTACAATGAGCAGTTCTTC; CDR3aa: CASSWAGSSYNEQFF
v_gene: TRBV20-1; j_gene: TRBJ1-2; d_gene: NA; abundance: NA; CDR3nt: TGCAGTGCAGAACCAGGGTTAGCTAACTATGGCTACACCTTC; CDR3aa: CSAEPGLANYGYTF
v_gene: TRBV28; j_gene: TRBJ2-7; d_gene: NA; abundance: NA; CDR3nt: TGTGCCAGCAGTTTCTGGGACGTATCCTACGAGCAGTACTTC; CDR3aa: CASSFWDVSYEQYF
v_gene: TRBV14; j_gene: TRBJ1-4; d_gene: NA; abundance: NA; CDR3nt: TGTGCCAGCAGCCGCCACAGAGCAACTAATGAAAAACTGTTTTTT; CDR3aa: CASSRHRATNEKLFF
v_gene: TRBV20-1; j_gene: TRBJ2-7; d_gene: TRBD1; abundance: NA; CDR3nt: TGCAGTGCTGGGACAGGGAGCTACGAGCAGTACTTC; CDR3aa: CSAGTGSYEQYF
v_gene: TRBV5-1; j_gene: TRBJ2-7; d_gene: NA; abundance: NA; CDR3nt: TGCGCCAGCAGCGAGTCTCCGTACTACGAGCAGTACTTC; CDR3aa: CASSESPYYEQYF
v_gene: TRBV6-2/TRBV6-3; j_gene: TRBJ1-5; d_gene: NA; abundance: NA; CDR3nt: TGTGCCAGCAGTTCATTCGCAGGGATGTCCCAGCATTTT; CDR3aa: CASSSFAGMSQHF
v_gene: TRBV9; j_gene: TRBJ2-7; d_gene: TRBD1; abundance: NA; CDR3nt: TGTGCCAGCAGCGGCCGGGACAGTCGCTACGAGCAGTACTTC; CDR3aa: CASSGRDSRYEQYF
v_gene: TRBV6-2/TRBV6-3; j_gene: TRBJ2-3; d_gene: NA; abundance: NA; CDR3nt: TGTGCCAGCAGTATCGGACTACGCGCGCGGGGAGATACGCAGTATTTT; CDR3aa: CASSIGLRARGDTQYF
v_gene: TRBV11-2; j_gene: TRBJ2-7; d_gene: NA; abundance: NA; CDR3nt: TGTGCCAGCAGCTTACCCCGTCAGGGGATGAACGAGCAGTACTTC; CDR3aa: CASSLPRQGMNEQYF
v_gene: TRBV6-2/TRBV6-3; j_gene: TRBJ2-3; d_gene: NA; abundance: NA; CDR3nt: TGTGCCAGCACAGAGGGGGGAGATAGCACAGATACGCAGTATTTT; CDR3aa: CASTEGGDSTDTQYF
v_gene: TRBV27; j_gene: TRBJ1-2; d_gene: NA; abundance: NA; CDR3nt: TGTGCCAGCAGTTTAGGGGGGCTTGATGGCTACACCTTC; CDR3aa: CASSLGGLDGYTF